The clone carrying this TCR beta chain was picked up one time. The data derive from a study of blood T cell repertoires in COVID-19. The CDR3 sequence is 14 residues long. With V trimmed by 4 bases and J by 7 bases, 2 bases remained unmatched. CDR1 and CDR2 from the germline V gene are SGHRS and YFSETQ. TCRdb keeps only in-frame clones here, not all; method: immunoSEQ multiplex PCR. Of 240,000 or so clones in the sample, roughly 88% were seen once. Residents of 24 US areas, aged roughly 18 to 89 years, made up the participants. This TCR was sampled from a woman aged 45-59 years who had recovered from COVID-19. Sequenced input: PBMCs or T cells enriched from blood (not recorded which). The chain employs TRBV5-1 and TRBJ2-2; 12 bases line up with TRBD2. The CDR3 DNA sequence: TGCGCCAGCAGCGGGGGACTAGCGGGCGGGGAGCTGTTTTTT. Translating gives CASSGGLAGGELFF.